This T cell receptor (beta chain) is drawn from a study of cytomegalovirus exposure and HLA in healthy donors. As concerns this clone: Its cognate antigen is unknown.

In the PCR, 60 Vbeta and 13 Jbeta primers were used. Produced via immunoSEQ multiplex PCR; TCRdb's table is partial and in-frame only. The data show about 120,000 clones, around 80% seen once. Healthy people donating bone marrow made up the donors. Study-level findings and limits: Prior analysis indicated that the majority of TCR beta V segments exhibited productivity approximately 90% or approximately 30% of the time. At a 0.05 false discovery rate, a later analysis found some 17,000 TCR beta sequences to be associated with HLA alleles. Presence/absence analyses assumed roughly uniform sequencing depth across donors.

This sequence was found in a woman in her fifties or sixties in good health and CMV-seropositive. The sample taken for sequencing was PBMCs.

The CDR3 nucleotides read TGTGCCAGCAGGCAGACAGGGAGTAGCTATGGCTACACCTTC. Residues: CASRQTGSSYGYTF. The gene calls are TRBV27 and TRBJ1-2, with TRBD1 identical over 7 bases. This CDR3 is 14 amino acids long. V gave up 6 bases and J gave up 4 bases; unmatched junction bases: 8. Germline V gene data show CDR1 as MNHEY and CDR2 as SMNVEV (reference sequence).